Each of the 8 T cell receptor beta chains below was sequenced from the same sample in a study of T cell responses to AZD1222 COVID-19 vaccine. This table comes from immunoSEQ multiplex PCR, and its TCRdb copy is limited to in-frame clones, with some not included. The profile covers some 130,000 clones, with about nine tenths appearing a single time and approximately 20% taken by the ten largest. The source was peripheral blood, collected on day 0 of AZD1222 vaccination. These receptors were taken from an adult in good health.

The chain uses TRBV28 and TRBJ2-7, with unresolved D. Trimming removed 7 bases from V and 3 bases from J, with 10 bases in between. Germline-derived CDR1 and CDR2 are MDHEN and SYDVKM. The CDR3 sequence is 12 residues long. CDR3 nucleotide sequence: TGTGCCAGCACTTCCCTCATCTACGAGCAGTACTTC. Translation gives CASTSLIYEQYF.

The chain couples TRBV15 to TRBJ2-7, with D perhaps TRBD1 (6 bases). V was shortened by 4 bases and J by 0 bases, with 13 bases between the two germline ends. CDR1 is LNHNV and CDR2 is YYDKDF in the germline V gene (reference sequence). This CDR3 comprises 15 residues. The CDR3 loop reads CATSNSADSSYEQYF. As DNA, the CDR3 is TGTGCCACCAGCAACTCCGCGGACAGCTCCTACGAGCAGTACTTC. Variable domain in full (rest from reference TRBV15 and TRBJ2-7): DAMVIQNPRYQVTQFGKPVTLSCSQTLNHNVMYWYQQKSSQAPKLLFHYYDKDFNNEADTPDNFQSRRPNTSFCFLDIRSPGLGDTAMYLCATSNSADSSYEQYFGPGTRLTVT.

The chain links TRBV2 to TRBJ1-5; possibly TRBD1 for D (6 bases). Germline-derived CDR1 and CDR2 are SNHLY and FYNNEI. This CDR3 region has 14 residues. The V end lost 7 bases, the J end lost 4 bases, and 14 bases lay between the germline ends. CDR3 in DNA: TGTGCCAGCAATACAGGGAAGGGGAATCAGCCCCAGCATTTT. Protein: CASNTGKGNQPQHF.

This clone was observed a handful of times. The rearrangement links TRBV28 to TRBJ1-5, with a tentative D call TRBD1 (5 bases). This CDR3 is built from 15 residues. V was pared by 3 bases and J by 2 bases, with 11 bases between. Germline CDR1 is MDHEN and CDR2 is SYDVKM. The CDR3 spells CASSLAGFGNQPQHF. CDR3 sequence (DNA): TGTGCCAGCAGTTTGGCAGGGTTTGGCAATCAGCCCCAGCATTTT.

The chain links TRBV28 to TRBJ2-1, with D tentatively TRBD2 (6 bases). The V and J ends lost 7 bases and 7 bases respectively, with 14 bases between them. The CDR3 has 13 amino acids. Germline V gene data show CDR1 as MDHEN and CDR2 as SYDVKM. CDR3 coding DNA: TGTGCCAGCAACCTGGGGGACTCGAATGAGCAGTTCTTC. Protein: CASNLGDSNEQFF.

This clone came up a few times. The genes are TRBV6-5 and TRBJ2-3, with 9 bases matching TRBD2. V shed 4 bases, J shed 0 bases, and the junction held 2 bases outside the gene matches. Looked up from germline, CDR1 is MNHEY and CDR2 is SVGAGI. CDR3 length: 15 amino acids. In DNA form, the CDR3 reads TGTGCCAGCAGTTTTCTAGCGGGGAGCACAGATACGCAGTATTTT. It is translated as CASSFLAGSTDTQYF.

This chain joins TRBV7-8 and TRBJ1-2; TRBD1 aligns across 8 bases. Looked up from germline, CDR1 is SGHVS and CDR2 is FQNEAQ. The trim removed 4 bases at V and 8 bases at J, leaving 9 bases unmatched. This CDR3 is built from 14 residues. The CDR3 loop reads CASSSGQGKGGYTF. CDR3 in DNA: TGTGCCAGCAGCTCCGGACAGGGAAAGGGAGGCTACACCTTC.

The chain recombines TRBV10-1 with TRBJ2-7, with D possibly matching TRBD2 (5 bases). V lost 2 bases and J 4 bases, leaving 6 bases between the germline ends. The CDR3 length is 12 residues. The germline CDR1 and CDR2 sequences are WNHNN and SYGVQD (reference sequence). CDR3 loop: CASSERGYEQYF. CDR3 nucleotide sequence: TGCGCCAGCAGTGAGCGGGGTTACGAGCAGTACTTC.